This TCR beta chain was profiled in a study of blood T cell repertoires in COVID-19. Study context: The samples span acute and convalescent COVID-19 from the United States, Italy and Spain. In each case, the material was cDNA or gDNA derived from T cells, B-cell-depleted T cells, or PBMCs.

Per the original methods: For nucleated cells, counts were estimated from reference gene primer amplification. The assay was immunoSEQ multiplex PCR, and TCRdb's table has in-frame clones only and misses some. Clone size and the V and J calls come from that table; the DNA yielded D and trimming. Among approximately 300,000 clones listed, roughly 90% were seen once. Sequences were obtained from peripheral blood. This clonotype was sampled from a woman aged 40 to 50 with COVID-19, enrolled during active disease.

The CDR3: CASSHTGLAANEQFF. The CDR3 nucleotides read TGCGCCAGCAGCCACACCGGACTAGCGGCCAATGAGCAGTTCTTC. The V gene is TRBV4-3, the J gene TRBJ2-1; 10 bases fit TRBD2. The CDR3 is 15 amino acids. Germline CDR1 and CDR2: LGHNA and YSLEER. Unmatched junction bases numbered 5, after V lost 3 bases and J lost 6 bases.